Following are 26 T cell receptor beta chains from one sample sequenced in a study of naive and memory T cell subsets. Two oligonucleotides, mixed equimolar, formed the beta constant-region primer covering TRBC1 and TRBC2. TCRdb used MiXCR to reprocess the UMI-ligation and nested PCR reads, holding one entry per CDR3 protein. This sample has about 4,200 distinct CDR3 sequences, with around 7.8% found just once. The sample consisted of CD4+ TEMRA cells from blood. As to subset: effector memory re-expressing CD45RA, CD45RA+ CD27-. Receptors originate from a human donor in good health.

This clonotype has at least ten counts. The V and J genes are TRBV6-2 or TRBV6-3 and TRBJ2-5; no clear D gene. Germline V CDR1 and CDR2: MNHEY, SVGEGT. The CDR3 is made up of 13 amino acids. V lost 8 bases and J lost 5, with 15 bases in between. The CDR3 DNA follows: TGTGCCAGCGGCTTGGTAGCTTGGGAGACCCAGTACTTC. Amino acids: CASGLVAWETQYF.

The chain employs TRBV3-1 and TRBJ2-2; D gene unclear. Germline values: CDR1 LGHDT, CDR2 YNNKEL (reference sequence). The CDR3 has 13 residues. The V end lost 4 bases, the J end lost 0 bases, and 3 bases lay between the germline ends. The CDR3 loop reads CASSPPNTGELFF. CDR3 DNA: TGTGCCAGCAGCCCCCCGAACACCGGGGAGCTGTTTTTT. The whole variable domain, filled in from reference TRBV3-1 and TRBJ2-2, reads DTAVSQTPKYLVTQMGNDKSIKCEQNLGHDTMYWYKQDSKKFLKIMFSYNNKELIINETVPNRFSPKSPDKAHLNLHINSLELGDSAVYFCASSPPNTGELFFGEGSRLTVL.

In this sample, this clonotype turned up many times. The chain employs TRBV19 and TRBJ2-1, with 15 bases that match TRBD2. Germline lookup yields CDR1 LNHDA and CDR2 SQIVND (reference sequence). Losses at the gene ends were 5 bases for V and 5 bases for J; bases not matched to a gene: 10. The CDR3 extends over 18 amino acids. CDR3 sequence (DNA): TGTGCCAGTAGTGTCGGACTAGCGGGAGGGTTGATTGACAATGAGCAGTTCTTC. Amino acids: CASSVGLAGGLIDNEQFF. Combining the CDR3 with reference TRBV19 and TRBJ2-1 gives the whole variable domain DGGITQSPKYLFRKEGQNVTLSCEQNLNHDAMYWYRQDPGQGLRLIYYSQIVNDFQKGDIAEGYSVSREKKESFPLTVTSAQKNPTAFYLCASSVGLAGGLIDNEQFFGPGTRLTVL.

This clonotype showed up many times. The V call is TRBV6-5, the J call TRBJ1-5; 7 nucleotides match TRBD1. CDR3 size: 14 residues. CDR1 MNHEY and CDR2 SVGAGI come from the germline V gene. J gave up 6 bases and V 6 bases, and 8 bases lay outside the gene matches. In DNA, the CDR3 is TGTGCCAGCAGAACCAGACAGGGCGGTCAGCCCCAGCATTTT. Protein product: CASRTRQGGQPQHF.

This clonotype was seen only a few times. This chain links TRBV30 with TRBJ1-4; tentatively, D is TRBD1 (5 bases). Germline V lookup: CDR1 GTSNPN, CDR2 SVGIG (reference sequence). CDR3 length: 13 residues. Trimming shortened V by 1 base and J by 8 bases, and 11 bases separated the two germline ends. The CDR3 region is CAWSGGLWEKLFF. The CDR3 coding sequence is TGTGCCTGGAGTGGGGGACTGTGGGAAAAACTGTTTTTT.

V and J are TRBV19 and TRBJ2-5; no clear D gene. The germline V gene encodes CDR1 LNHDA and CDR2 SQIVND (reference sequence). Trimming removed 6 bases from V and 5 bases from J, with 16 bases in between. The CDR3 runs 14 residues. In DNA, the CDR3 is TGTGCCAGTAGCAGCGTGTTGATACCGGAGACCCAGTACTTC. This sequence encodes CASSSVLIPETQYF.

This clonotype was detected ten times or more. The chain combines TRBV4-1 with TRBJ2-2; TRBD2 matches at 14 bases. The CDR3 totals 18 residues. The germline gives CDR1 MGHRA, CDR2 YSYEKL. V dropped 4 bases and J dropped 6; count of bases not matched to a gene: 10. CDR3 residues: CASSRPGLAGDRAGELFF. In DNA, the CDR3 is TGCGCCAGCAGCCGCCCGGGACTAGCGGGAGACCGGGCCGGGGAGCTGTTTTTT.

This clonotype showed up many times. This chain connects TRBV20-1 to TRBJ1-1, with D unresolved. Trimming took 1 base from V and 2 from J, leaving 5 bases between them. The CDR3 runs to 12 residues. Germline assignment: CDR1 DFQATT and CDR2 SNEGSKA (reference sequence). CDR3 sequence reads: CSARGGNTEAFF. The CDR3 DNA reads as TGCAGTGCTAGAGGCGGTAACACTGAAGCTTTCTTT.

This clonotype has ten or more counts. This chain links TRBV18 with TRBJ2-5; the D call may be TRBD1 or TRBD2 (5 bases each). The germline gives CDR1 KGHSH, CDR2 LQKENI. There are 12 residues in the CDR3. Trimming removed 6 bases from V and 5 bases from J, with 10 bases in between. The CDR3 protein is CASSPWGETQYF. The DNA of the CDR3 is TGTGCCAGCTCCCCATGGGGGGAGACCCAGTACTTC.

This clonotype was recorded at least ten times. One base away lies a much larger clone, so this may be a sequencing read error. J is TRBJ1-6 and V is TRBV20-1; a weak D match, TRBD1 (6 bases). The CDR3 length is 17 residues. V was pared by 3 bases and J by 2 bases, with 17 bases between. The germline gives CDR1 DFQATT, CDR2 SNEGSKA (reference sequence). CDR3 region: CSASRDRFSAYNSPLHF. CDR3 nucleotides: TGCAGTGCTAGCCGCGACAGGTTTTCCGCCTATAATTCACCCCTCCACTTT.

This clonotype was counted ten times or more. The rearrangement joins TRBV20-1 to TRBJ2-7, with D hard to call. Germline V CDR1 and CDR2: DFQATT, SNEGSKA (reference sequence). The CDR3 contains 13 residues. The V and J ends lost 1 base and 0 bases respectively, with 7 bases between them. CDR3 coding DNA: TGCAGTGCTAGAGTTCAGCTCTCCTACGAGCAGTACTTC. This gives the protein CSARVQLSYEQYF.

The chain recombines TRBV7-2 with TRBJ1-5; D not certain. The V gene lost 1 base and the J gene lost 0 bases, with 7 bases spanning the gap. Looked up from germline, CDR1 is SGHTA and CDR2 is FQGNSA. The CDR3 loop spans 15 amino acids. The CDR3 region has the DNA TGTGCCAGCAGCTTAGTGGCGGCTAGCAATCAGCCCCAGCATTTT. Translated: CASSLVAASNQPQHF.

This clonotype is judged medium-sized. This sequence joins TRBV11-2 and TRBJ1-2; D not resolved. This CDR3 contains 15 residues. The V and J ends lost 1 base and 4 bases respectively, with 13 bases between them. Germline lookup yields CDR1 SGHAT and CDR2 FQNNGV. In DNA form, the CDR3 reads TGTGCCAGCAGCTTAGGGGTAGGGTCTCGCTATGGCTACACCTTC. Its protein product is CASSLGVGSRYGYTF.

This clonotype was seen a single time. A clone one base away is much larger, so this may be a read error. The gene calls are TRBV5-1 and TRBJ2-3; 7 nucleotides line up with TRBD1. The CDR3 is 17 residues long. In germline, CDR1 is SGHRS, CDR2 YFSETQ. This CDR3 is CASSLVTGSPSTDTRYF. The CDR3 DNA reads TGCGCCAGCAGCTTGGTGACAGGGTCGCCTAGCACAGATACGCGGTATTTT. The entire variable domain, with the rest obtained from reference TRBV5-1 and TRBJ2-3, is as follows: KAGVTQTPRYLIKTRGQQVTLSCSPISGHRSVSWYQQTPGQGLQFLFEYFSETQRNKGNFPGRFSGRQFSNSRSEMNVSTLELGDSALYLCASSLVTGSPSTDTRYFGPGTRLTVL.

In its sample, this clonotype was seen many times. This chain links TRBV16 with TRBJ1-5; no definite D call. The CDR3 is 12 amino acids. Deletions cut 0 bases from V and 4 bases from J, with 1 base between. Looked up from germline, CDR1 is KGHSY and CDR2 is FQNENV. This CDR3 reads CASSQSNQPQHF. In DNA form, the CDR3 reads TGTGCCAGCAGCCAATCTAATCAGCCCCAGCATTTT.

This clonotype was counted at least ten times. As DNA, the CDR3 is TGTGCCAGCAGCTTACAGGGGGTTAATGAAGCTTTCTTT. Translation gives CASSLQGVNEAFF. This sequence joins TRBV7-3 and TRBJ1-1, with 7 bases lining up with TRBD1. CDR3 length: 13 residues. V lost 2 bases and J lost 7; bases outside the gene matches: 4. Per the germline V gene, CDR1 is SGHTA and CDR2 is FQGTGA.

This clonotype showed up many times. This rearrangement joins TRBV12-5 to TRBJ1-5, with a weak D call TRBD1 (6 bases). Germline V CDR1 and CDR2: LGHNT, FRNRAP. The CDR3 has 12 amino acids. Trimming cost V 6 bases and J 6 bases, with 9 bases left between them. Written as DNA, the CDR3 is TGTGCTAGTGGACAGGGTTTTCAGCCCCAGCATTTT. It translates to CASGQGFQPQHF.

This clonotype was seen at least ten times. V usage is TRBV7-9 and J usage is TRBJ1-4, with D unresolved. Germline CDR1 is SEHNR and CDR2 is FQNEAQ (reference sequence). The CDR3 totals 14 residues. Trimming took off 5 bases at V and 7 bases at J, with 14 bases between the two ends. CDR3 sequence: CASSPDWSSEKLFF. The DNA of the CDR3 is TGTGCCAGCAGCCCCGACTGGAGTAGTGAAAAACTGTTTTTT.

In its sample, this clonotype was seen many times. The chain links TRBV14 to TRBJ2-7, with TRBD2 matching 13 bases. J gave up 4 bases and V 5 bases, and 5 bases lay outside the gene matches. Germline V lookup: CDR1 SGHDN, CDR2 FVKESK. This CDR3 is built from 15 residues. In DNA, the CDR3 is TGTGCCAGCAGCTTCCGGACTAGCGGGAGATACGAGCAGTACTTC. Translated, it gives CASSFRTSGRYEQYF.

Remarks on this clonotype: This may come from a read error, since a much larger clone is one base off. The chain employs TRBV2 and TRBJ1-5; 11 bases match TRBD1. The CDR3 length is 15 residues. Germline loops: CDR1 SNHLY, CDR2 FYNNEI. The V gene end was trimmed by 7 bases and the J gene end by 5 bases; junction bases not matched to a gene: 7. CDR3 region: CASKEWTGGHQPQHF. The CDR3 nucleotides read TGTGCCAGCAAGGAATGGACAGGGGGCCATCAGCCCCAGCATTTT.

This clonotype was seen repeatedly, ten times or more. This CDR3 is CSATAGWSPKTTNYGYTF. The CDR3 nucleotides read TGCAGTGCTACCGCGGGTTGGAGCCCCAAAACCACTAACTATGGCTACACCTTC. The chain couples TRBV20-1 to TRBJ1-2; D is uncertain. V was clipped by 4 bases and J by 0 bases, with 24 bases between them. The CDR3 is 18 amino acids. Germline-derived CDR1 and CDR2 are DFQATT and SNEGSKA (reference sequence).

This clonotype qualifies as medium-sized. The DNA for the CDR3 is TGTGCCAGCAGTTTGGAGGGGTGGAATTCACCCCTCCACTTT. The encoded protein is CASSLEGWNSPLHF. This chain joins TRBV12-3 or TRBV12-4 and TRBJ1-6, with a possible D match to TRBD1 (5 bases). The CDR3 extends over 14 amino acids. V was shortened by 3 bases and J by 7 bases, with 10 bases between the two germline ends.

This clonotype was found many times. This chain links TRBV12-3 or TRBV12-4 with TRBJ2-7, with D unclear. Trimming removed 8 bases from V and 2 bases from J, with 13 bases in between. CDR3 length: 13 amino acids. CDR3 in DNA: TGTGCCAGCTCAGTGACGAGTCCCTACGAGCAGTACTTC. It codes for CASSVTSPYEQYF.

This clonotype was observed at least ten times. J is TRBJ2-1 and V is TRBV27, with 10 bases aligning to TRBD2. Germline V gene sequence: CDR1 MNHEY, CDR2 SMNVEV (reference sequence). Trimming took 1 base from V and 6 from J; bases not matched to a gene: 15. This CDR3 is built from 19 residues. CDR3 sequence reads: CASSLYKAGGPGVGNEQFF. The CDR3 region has the DNA TGTGCCAGCAGTTTATACAAAGCGGGAGGGCCCGGGGTAGGCAATGAGCAGTTCTTC.

Here the CDR3 reads CSAQERGRRMNTEAFF. The DNA for the CDR3 is TGCAGTGCGCAAGAACGAGGACGTAGGATGAACACTGAAGCTTTCTTT. This chain connects TRBV20-1 to TRBJ1-1; D gene ambiguous. V lost 6 bases, J lost 0 bases, and 20 bases lay in between. Germline values: CDR1 DFQATT, CDR2 SNEGSKA (reference sequence). The CDR3 consists of 16 residues.

Only a few counts were recorded for this clonotype. V is TRBV3-1 and J is TRBJ2-7, with D perhaps TRBD1 or TRBD2 (6 bases each). CDR1 and CDR2 (germline): LGHDT, YNNKEL (reference sequence). The CDR3 has 22 amino acids. V lost 0 bases and J lost 4, with 34 bases in between. The CDR3 nucleotides are TGTGCCAGCAGCCAAGATTATTCTGCGACGGGGGCCGACCGTATCTGGTGGTACGAGCAGTACTTC. Translating gives CASSQDYSATGADRIWWYEQYF.